The 29 T cell receptor beta chains reported below all come from one sample, sequenced in a study of cytomegalovirus exposure and HLA in healthy donors. The data were produced by immunoSEQ multiplex PCR, yet TCRdb's version contains in-frame clones alone and is incomplete. The table includes about 130,000 clones, around four fifths detected once. Sequenced sample: PBMCs. The receptors stem from a young man in good health and CMV-seropositive.

The V gene is TRBV6-1, the J gene TRBJ1-2; the D gene is possibly TRBD1 (5 bases). Trimming took 1 base from V and 4 from J, leaving 16 bases between them. The CDR3 loop spans 16 amino acids. CDR1 and CDR2 from the germline V gene are MNHNS and SASEGT. This CDR3 is CASSEGQGLRGYGYTF. The CDR3 nucleotides read TGTGCCAGCAGTGAAGGCCAGGGACTGCGCGGCTATGGCTACACCTTC.

V is TRBV5-4 and J is TRBJ2-7, with D possibly being TRBD2 (6 bases). The V end was cut by 2 bases, the J end by 7 bases, with 16 bases between. The CDR3 loop spans 14 amino acids. Looked up from germline, CDR1 is SGHNT and CDR2 is YYREEE (reference sequence). CDR3 sequence: CASSFGGSSLEQYF. The CDR3 region has the DNA TGTGCCAGCAGCTTTGGGGGGAGCAGTCTAGAGCAGTACTTC.

V gene TRBV6-6 combines with J gene TRBJ2-2; 10 bases match TRBD2. Trimming at V came to 8 bases and at J to 4 bases, leaving 4 bases not matched to a gene. CDR1 is MNHNY and CDR2 is SVGAGI in the germline V gene (reference sequence). The CDR3 totals 14 residues. The CDR3 protein is CASLAGGGTGELFF. DNA of the CDR3: TGTGCCAGCTTAGCGGGAGGTGGCACCGGGGAGCTGTTTTTT.

The chain uses TRBV4-1 and TRBJ2-7; TRBD1 matches at 9 bases. V lost 0 bases, J lost 3 bases, and 3 bases stayed unmatched. The CDR3 has 15 residues. CDR1 and CDR2 from the germline V gene are MGHRA and YSYEKL. In nucleotides, the CDR3 is TGCGCCAGCAGCCAAGAAATGGGACAGGGCTACGAGCAGTACTTC. Protein: CASSQEMGQGYEQYF.

This clone was seen a handful of times. The chain uses TRBV7-9 and TRBJ2-5; a possible D gene is TRBD1 (5 bases). CDR3 length: 15 amino acids. Germline CDR1 is SEHNR and CDR2 is FQNEAQ (reference sequence). V was cut by 3 bases and J by 3 bases, with 14 bases left in between. The CDR3 spells CASSLDLGREETQYF. The CDR3 DNA follows: TGTGCCAGCAGCTTGGATTTGGGCAGGGAAGAGACCCAGTACTTC.

The gene calls are TRBV5-5 and TRBJ2-5, with D maybe TRBD2 (6 bases). V gave up 1 base and J gave up 4 bases, with 8 bases separating them. This CDR3 is 13 amino acids long. CDR1 and CDR2 (germline): SGHKS, YYEKEE (reference sequence). This CDR3 reads CASSLWGGETQYF. DNA of the CDR3: TGTGCCAGCAGCTTGTGGGGAGGAGAGACCCAGTACTTC.

The gene calls are TRBV7-9 and TRBJ1-2; 10 bases are a match to TRBD1. Trimming at V came to 5 bases and at J to 4 bases, leaving 4 bases not matched to a gene. CDR1 is SEHNR and CDR2 is FQNEAQ in the germline V gene (reference sequence). The CDR3 consists of 14 residues. The CDR3 DNA sequence: TGTGCCAGCAGCCCAGGACAGGGGGGCTATGGCTACACCTTC. Translated: CASSPGQGGYGYTF.

J is TRBJ2-1 and V is TRBV7-2, with D possibly being TRBD2 (6 bases). This CDR3 is 14 amino acids long. The germline V gene encodes CDR1 SGHTA and CDR2 FQGNSA. V was shortened by 0 bases and J by 9 bases, with 12 bases between the two germline ends. The CDR3 region is CASSLAGGRVEQFF. The CDR3 DNA reads as TGTGCCAGCAGCTTAGCGGGAGGCCGCGTTGAGCAGTTCTTC. Looking up the rest from reference TRBV7-2 and TRBJ2-1 gives the full variable domain: GAGVSQSPSNKVTEKGKDVELRCDPISGHTALYWYRQSLGQGLEFLIYFQGNSAPDKSGLPSDRFSAERTGGSVSTLTIQRTQQEDSAVYLCASSLAGGRVEQFFGPGTRLTVL.

This chain connects TRBV5-4 to TRBJ2-3, with D uncertain. Between the trimmed V and J ends, which lost 0 bases and 3 bases, there was a span of 8 bases. Germline V gene data show CDR1 as SGHNT and CDR2 as YYREEE (reference sequence). The CDR3 contains 14 residues. The CDR3 DNA reads as TGTGCCAGCAGCTTGGCTAGGATTACAGATACGCAGTATTTT. It specifies CASSLARITDTQYF.

J is TRBJ1-1 and V is TRBV19, with 8 bases matching TRBD1. Germline V gives CDR1 LNHDA, CDR2 SQIVND (reference sequence). V gave up 7 bases and J gave up 5 bases; unmatched junction bases: 6. The CDR3 is 13 amino acids. The CDR3 nucleotides are TGTGCCAGTAAACCAGGGGGCGGAACTGAAGCTTTCTTT. Protein product: CASKPGGGTEAFF.

The chain carries TRBV21-1 and TRBJ2-1; TRBD1, as called in the table, went unchecked against the DNA. TRBV21-1 is a recognized pseudogene. The length of the CDR3 is 16 residues. The CDR3 coding sequence is TGTGCCAGCAGCGGAAATGACAGGGGGGTTTACAATGAGCAGTTCTTC. Amino acid sequence: CASSGNDRGVYNEQFF.

The J gene is TRBJ1-2, the V gene TRBV25-1, with 7 bases that match TRBD1. The germline V gene has CDR1 MGHDK and CDR2 SYGVNS. CDR3 size: 14 residues. V shed 5 bases and J 7 bases; nucleotides not matched to a gene: 10. The CDR3 coding sequence is TGTGCCAGCAGTCACAGGGGTGTTAGTGGTGGCTACACCTTC. Its translation is CASSHRGVSGGYTF.

This chain connects TRBV5-1 to TRBJ1-1; perhaps TRBD1 as D (6 bases). The CDR3 is 14 residues long. Deletions cut 5 bases from V and 4 bases from J, with 15 bases between. Germline CDR1 SGHRS, CDR2 YFSETQ. CDR3 loop: CASSFSGDGTEAFF. Here the CDR3 DNA reads TGCGCCAGCAGTTTTTCAGGGGATGGCACTGAAGCTTTCTTT.

CDR3 bases: TGTGCCAGCAGTTTAGGAGCGGGGGTTCGCGAGCAGTACTTC. This gives the protein CASSLGAGVREQYF. This chain uses TRBV28 with TRBJ2-7, with 8 bases matching TRBD2. In germline, CDR1 is MDHEN, CDR2 SYDVKM. This CDR3 contains 14 residues. Unmatched junction bases numbered 6, after V lost 2 bases and J lost 6 bases.

The V and J genes are TRBV7-9 and TRBJ2-7, with TRBD1 matching 7 bases. V was pared by 11 bases and J by 0 bases, with 7 bases of the junction left unmatched. This CDR3 has 13 amino acids. CDR1 and CDR2 from the germline V gene are SEHNR and FQNEAQ (reference sequence). The CDR3 DNA follows: TGTGCCGGAACGGGGACAGACTCCTACGAGCAGTACTTC. This codes for CAGTGTDSYEQYF.

The rearrangement links TRBV5-1 to TRBJ2-3; unclear D gene. The CDR3 runs to 14 residues. The germline V gene has CDR1 SGHRS and CDR2 YFSETQ. V was trimmed by 2 bases and J by 4 bases, leaving 11 bases between them. CDR3 in amino acids: CASSLVSESDTQYF. The CDR3 DNA reads as TGCGCCAGCAGCTTAGTAAGTGAGTCAGATACGCAGTATTTT.

The chain couples TRBV5-8 to TRBJ1-1; D may be TRBD1 (6 bases). The CDR3 sequence is 14 residues long. V lost 4 bases and J lost 3, with 13 bases in between. CDR1 is SGHTS and CDR2 is YDEGEE in the germline V gene. The CDR3 sequence is CASSPKDRYTEAFF. The CDR3 bases are TGTGCCAGCAGCCCGAAGGACAGATACACTGAAGCTTTCTTT.

The chain links TRBV2 to TRBJ1-1; D gene ambiguous. This CDR3 comprises 14 residues. Germline assignment: CDR1 SNHLY and CDR2 FYNNEI. V lost 5 bases to trimming and J lost 1 base, with 11 bases between them. CDR3: CASSPASSNTEAFF. Here the CDR3 DNA reads TGTGCCAGCAGTCCCGCCAGTTCGAACACTGAAGCTTTCTTT.

The CDR3 nucleotides are TGTGCCAGCAGCGTAGTAGGGGTCGTTAGCACAGATACGCAGTATTTT. It translates to CASSVVGVVSTDTQYF. The J gene is TRBJ2-3, the V gene TRBV9, with a possible D match to TRBD1 (5 bases). The CDR3 extends over 16 amino acids. The V gene lost 0 bases and the J gene lost 0 bases, with 11 bases spanning the gap. CDR1 is SGDLS and CDR2 is YYNGEE in the germline V gene.

DNA of the CDR3: TGTGCCAGTAGTCTTGGGCCCTATTACGAGCAGTACTTC. This sequence encodes CASSLGPYYEQYF. V gene TRBV19 combines with J gene TRBJ2-7, with no clear D. The length of the CDR3 is 13 residues. CDR1 LNHDA and CDR2 SQIVND come from the germline V gene (reference sequence). The V gene lost 5 bases and the J gene lost 4 bases, with 12 bases spanning the gap.

The gene calls are TRBV29-1 and TRBJ2-1, with 7 bases that match TRBD1. Germline CDR1 and CDR2: SQVTM and ANQGSEA. This CDR3 has 11 residues. Trimming at V came to 4 bases and at J to 11 bases, leaving 5 bases not matched to a gene. CDR3 amino acids: CSVAPTGQQFF. The CDR3 region has the DNA TGCAGCGTTGCCCCGACAGGGCAGCAGTTCTTC.

V is TRBV5-1 and J is TRBJ1-4; no clear D gene. Between the trimmed V and J ends, which lost 4 bases and 3 bases, there was a span of 10 bases. This CDR3 comprises 14 residues. Germline CDR1 and CDR2: SGHRS and YFSETQ. The DNA for the CDR3 is TGCGCCAGCAGCCCGGGGTCCCCTAATGAAAAACTGTTTTTT. It codes for CASSPGSPNEKLFF.

The chain is built from TRBV23-1 and TRBJ2-2; 7 nucleotides align to TRBD1. TRBV23-1 is marked as an open reading frame, function uncertain. The CDR3 is 15 amino acids. V was pared by 11 bases and J by 1 base, with 10 bases of the junction left unmatched. CDR3: CAAIARDRNTGELFF. As DNA, the CDR3 is TGCGCCGCCATCGCACGGGACAGGAACACCGGGGAGCTGTTTTTT.

This chain links TRBV7-8 with TRBJ2-1, with 8 bases aligning to TRBD2. With 6 bases clipped from V and 8 bases from J, the junction kept 15 bases outside the gene matches. The CDR3 extends over 16 amino acids. Germline CDR1 and CDR2: SGHVS and FQNEAQ. In DNA form, the CDR3 reads TGTGCCAGCAGACAAGGGACCGGGCGGGGGGCCGATGAGCAGTTCTTC. Protein sequence: CASRQGTGRGADEQFF.

For this clone: Germline and junction disagree at one end, which may indicate a read error. The V and J genes are TRBV11-2 and TRBJ1-2; TRBD1 matches 9 bases. Germline CDR1 reads SGHAT; CDR2 reads FQNNGV. CDR3 length: 15 residues. The CDR3 region is CASSYVQGANSGYTF. Here the CDR3 DNA reads TGTGCCAGCAGCTACGTACAGGGGGCTAACTCTGGCTACACCTTC.

V usage is TRBV9 and J usage is TRBJ2-5; TRBD2 agrees at 10 bases. Germline CDR1 is SGDLS and CDR2 is YYNGEE. This CDR3 has 17 residues. J lost 1 base, V lost 0 bases, and 6 bases had no gene match. The chain's CDR3 is CASSVGLGLAIQETQYF. CDR3 DNA sequence: TGTGCCAGCAGCGTAGGCCTGGGACTAGCGATCCAAGAGACCCAGTACTTC.

The chain links TRBV19 to TRBJ1-2; D might be TRBD1 (5 bases). CDR3 size: 13 residues. V gave up 3 bases and J gave up 3 bases, with 8 bases separating them. Germline CDR1 is LNHDA and CDR2 is SQIVND (reference sequence). CDR3 sequence (DNA): TGTGCCAGTAGTATGGGGGGAGACTATGGCTACACCTTC. Its protein product is CASSMGGDYGYTF. Combining the CDR3 with reference TRBV19 and TRBJ1-2 gives the whole variable domain DGGITQSPKYLFRKEGQNVTLSCEQNLNHDAMYWYRQDPGQGLRLIYYSQIVNDFQKGDIAEGYSVSREKKESFPLTVTSAQKNPTAFYLCASSMGGDYGYTFGSGTRLTVV.

The gene calls are TRBV18 and TRBJ2-7, with 9 nucleotides matching TRBD1. J lost 6 bases, V lost 0 bases, and 3 bases had no gene match. The CDR3 is 14 residues long. Germline lookup yields CDR1 KGHSH and CDR2 LQKENI. The CDR3: CASSPPGTGTEQYF. The CDR3 nucleotides are TGTGCCAGCTCACCACCCGGGACAGGGACCGAGCAGTACTTC.

This clone was picked up many times. This chain links TRBV2 with TRBJ2-5, with D perhaps matching TRBD2 (5 bases). Germline V lookup: CDR1 SNHLY, CDR2 FYNNEI. This CDR3 region has 16 residues. V was clipped by 1 base and J by 0 bases, with 12 bases between them. The CDR3 spells CASSEGFRGNQETQYF. In DNA form, the CDR3 reads TGTGCCAGCAGTGAAGGATTTCGGGGTAACCAAGAGACCCAGTACTTC.